The T cell receptor beta chain under discussion was sequenced for a study of T cells after yellow fever vaccination. V lost 3 bases and J lost 7, with 13 bases in between. The CDR3 loop spans 14 amino acids. Germline V gene lookup returns CDR1 LNHDA and CDR2 SQIVND (reference sequence). Study results and caveats: Most primary-vaccination clones recurred post-booster (approximately 96% CD4, around 90% CD8).

This clonotype was observed many times. As yet, its antigen is unknown. TCRdb reprocessed the 5' RACE reads with MiXCR, giving one entry per CDR3 protein. This sample carries about 75,000 distinct CDR3 sequences, approximately 7.3% of them seen once, and the ten largest clones take about 27%. This material consisted of CD8+ T cells sorted from PBMCs, taken approximately 11 days after the first yellow fever vaccination. This receptor was obtained from a man aged 18 to 30 who received the YFV17D yellow fever vaccine. V is TRBV19 and J is TRBJ2-1; perhaps TRBD1 as D (5 bases). Here the CDR3 DNA reads TGTGCCAGTAGTATCACAGGTTACGGGAATGAGCAGTTCTTC. This codes for CASSITGYGNEQFF. Using reference TRBV19 and TRBJ2-1 for the parts outside the CDR3, the full variable domain is DGGITQSPKYLFRKEGQNVTLSCEQNLNHDAMYWYRQDPGQGLRLIYYSQIVNDFQKGDIAEGYSVSREKKESFPLTVTSAQKNPTAFYLCASSITGYGNEQFFGPGTRLTVL.